A single sample gave rise to the 28 T cell receptor beta chains below, sequenced in a study of shared clonotypes between healthy human individuals. The table came from immunoSEQ multiplex PCR; TCRdb's copy has only in-frame clones and leaves some out. There are about 500,000 clones in the sample; roughly four fifths occur only once, and around 11% lies in the top ten. Sequenced input: PBMCs. The receptor set was obtained from a middle-aged woman in good health. Some clones in this sample may be carry-over from other donors' samples.

The J gene is TRBJ1-2, the V gene TRBV19; a weak D match, TRBD1 (5 bases). From germline, CDR1 is LNHDA and CDR2 SQIVND (reference sequence). Trimming took off 7 bases at V and 5 bases at J, with 17 bases between the two ends. The CDR3 is made up of 14 amino acids. The CDR3 nucleotides read TGTGCCAGTACCCCACGGGGGGGTTTTTATGGCTACACCTTC. This codes for CASTPRGGFYGYTF.

The table lists this clone with a few counts. The gene calls are TRBV28 and TRBJ2-1, with D hard to call. Germline lookup yields CDR1 MDHEN and CDR2 SYDVKM. The V and J ends lost 4 bases and 0 bases respectively, with 19 bases between them. The length of the CDR3 is 18 residues. The CDR3 sequence is CASSYTKGHPDSYNEQFF. The CDR3 nucleotides read TGTGCCAGCAGTTATACAAAAGGCCACCCGGACTCCTACAATGAGCAGTTCTTC.

This rearrangement joins TRBV4-3 to TRBJ2-3; D unclear. The CDR3 covers 14 residues. From germline, CDR1 is LGHNA and CDR2 YSLEER. Trimming left V 1 base short and J 6 bases short, with 11 bases between. CDR3 region: CASSQARVGDTQYF. CDR3 DNA: TGCGCCAGCAGCCAAGCTCGGGTAGGGGATACGCAGTATTTT.

The V call is TRBV18, the J call TRBJ1-1, with TRBD1 as a possible D gene (5 bases). The CDR3 is 14 residues long. Germline V lookup: CDR1 KGHSH, CDR2 LQKENI. V lost 4 bases and J 3 bases, leaving 12 bases between the germline ends. The CDR3 bases are TGTGCCAGCTCACAGGGGATGGGGTACACTGAAGCTTTCTTT. Protein: CASSQGMGYTEAFF.

With respect to this clone: Possible read error: a much larger clone is one base away. The sample has other DNA sequences that encode this CDR3 too. The J gene is TRBJ2-1, the V gene TRBV25-1; TRBD1 matches at 8 bases. The CDR3 covers 16 residues. V was pared by 5 bases and J by 5 bases, with 11 bases of the junction left unmatched. The germline V gene has CDR1 MGHDK and CDR2 SYGVNS. CDR3 DNA sequence: TGTGCCAGCAGTCCACTACAGGGGGTTGGCGACAATGAGCAGTTCTTC. This encodes CASSPLQGVGDNEQFF.

This sequence joins TRBV19 and TRBJ1-1, with 8 bases that match TRBD1. Trimming at V came to 4 bases and at J to 0 bases, leaving 4 bases not matched to a gene. Germline CDR1 reads LNHDA; CDR2 reads SQIVND (reference sequence). The length of the CDR3 is 15 residues. As DNA, the CDR3 is TGTGCCAGTAGTAAGGGACAGGTTTTGAACACTGAAGCTTTCTTT. Protein: CASSKGQVLNTEAFF.

V gene TRBV7-9 combines with J gene TRBJ2-1, with unresolved D. This CDR3 has 12 amino acids. With 4 bases removed from V and 8 bases from J, the gap between germline ends came to 9 bases. Germline assignment: CDR1 SEHNR and CDR2 FQNEAQ (reference sequence). Here the CDR3 reads CASSSSWDEQFF. The CDR3 DNA is TGTGCCAGCAGCTCCTCGTGGGATGAGCAGTTCTTC.

The chain links TRBV18 to TRBJ1-1; D perhaps matches TRBD1 (5 bases). Deletions cut 2 bases from V and 0 bases from J, with 10 bases between. Per the germline V gene, CDR1 is KGHSH and CDR2 is LQKENI. The CDR3 consists of 15 residues. Here the CDR3 reads CASSPMQGMNTEAFF. Here the CDR3 DNA reads TGTGCCAGCTCACCAATGCAGGGAATGAACACTGAAGCTTTCTTT.

To note about this clone: Possible read error: a much larger clone is one base away. The chain recombines TRBV2 with TRBJ2-2; 8 bases line up with TRBD1. Looked up from germline, CDR1 is SNHLY and CDR2 is FYNNEI. The trim removed 7 bases at V and 1 base at J, leaving 2 bases unmatched. The CDR3 length is 14 residues. CDR3 nucleotides: TGTGCCAGCATCGGACAGGGGAACACCGGGGAGCTGTTTTTT. It yields the protein CASIGQGNTGELFF.

V gene TRBV28 combines with J gene TRBJ2-1, with D possibly being TRBD1 (5 bases). Germline-derived CDR1 and CDR2 are MDHEN and SYDVKM. The V and J ends lost 10 bases and 0 bases respectively, with 19 bases between them. The CDR3 spans 16 residues. The CDR3 is CATRIGAASSYNEQFF. CDR3 nucleotide sequence: TGTGCCACCCGAATTGGGGCGGCCAGCTCCTACAATGAGCAGTTCTTC.

This clone appeared many times. The chain has TRBV5-5 and TRBJ1-4; D possibly corresponds to TRBD1 (6 bases). Germline V gene data show CDR1 as SGHKS and CDR2 as YYEKEE (reference sequence). V dropped 3 bases and J dropped 8 bases, with 14 bases sitting between them. The CDR3 is made up of 14 amino acids. The CDR3 DNA follows: TGTGCCAGCAGCTCCACAGGGCACAACGAAAAACTGTTTTTT. This translates into CASSSTGHNEKLFF.

The rearrangement links TRBV28 to TRBJ2-7; 8 bases align to TRBD1. V shed 10 bases, J shed 5 bases, and the junction held 7 bases outside the gene matches. The CDR3 covers 12 residues. Germline V CDR1 and CDR2: MDHEN, SYDVKM. CDR3 nucleotide sequence: TGTGCCACTACGGACAGGGTCAACGAGCAGTACTTC. Protein sequence: CATTDRVNEQYF.

V gene TRBV9 combines with J gene TRBJ1-4; D not resolved. V lost 0 bases and J lost 3, with 12 bases in between. The CDR3 extends over 16 amino acids. The germline gives CDR1 SGDLS, CDR2 YYNGEE. CDR3 amino acids: CASSVAGGESNEKLFF. The DNA for the CDR3 is TGTGCCAGCAGCGTAGCTGGTGGGGAGTCTAATGAAAAACTGTTTTTT.

A remark on this clone: A far larger clone is just one base off, so this is likely a read error. This chain connects TRBV29-1 to TRBJ2-1; tentative D call: TRBD2 (5 bases). V lost 5 bases and J 7 bases, leaving 15 bases between the germline ends. Germline-derived CDR1 and CDR2 are SQVTM and ANQGSEA. This CDR3 has 13 amino acids. Written as DNA, the CDR3 is TGCAGCGTTTTGCGACGGGGAAGTAATGAGCAGTTCTTC. It codes for CSVLRRGSNEQFF.

To note about this clone: A far more abundant clone sits one base away, making this likely a read error. V and J are TRBV2 and TRBJ1-6; D may be TRBD1 (5 bases). The CDR3 contains 12 residues. Trimming took off 4 bases at V and 9 bases at J, with 7 bases between the two ends. Germline CDR1 and CDR2: SNHLY and FYNNEI. The CDR3 nucleotides are TGTGCCAGCAGTGTTGGGGGTTCACCCCTCCACTTT. This sequence encodes CASSVGGSPLHF.

The chain couples TRBV4-3 to TRBJ1-5; the D gene is possibly TRBD1 (5 bases). Trimming pared 0 bases from V and 3 bases from J, leaving 15 bases between. The CDR3 runs to 17 residues. Germline CDR1 reads LGHNA; CDR2 reads YSLEER. The CDR3 bases are TGCGCCAGCAGCCAAGACCCAGCAGGGACCCCCAATCAGCCCCAGCATTTT. This translates into CASSQDPAGTPNQPQHF.

This clone has only a few counts. The gene calls are TRBV5-4 and TRBJ1-4; D gene uncertain. The V and J ends lost 3 bases and 6 bases respectively, with 12 bases between them. Germline-derived CDR1 and CDR2 are SGHNT and YYREEE (reference sequence). The CDR3 is made up of 14 amino acids. In DNA, the CDR3 is TGTGCCAGCAGCTCGGACGCGACGGATGAAAAACTGTTTTTT. This codes for CASSSDATDEKLFF.

The chain joins TRBV5-1 to TRBJ1-1; TRBD1 might be the D (5 bases). The CDR3 sequence is 15 residues long. Germline V gene data show CDR1 as SGHRS and CDR2 as YFSETQ. The V end was cut by 5 bases, the J end by 1 base, with 15 bases between. CDR3 in amino acids: CASRGGMAENTEAFF. As DNA, the CDR3 is TGCGCCAGCAGGGGGGGGATGGCCGAGAACACTGAAGCTTTCTTT. The entire variable domain, with the rest obtained from reference TRBV5-1 and TRBJ1-1, is as follows: KAGVTQTPRYLIKTRGQQVTLSCSPISGHRSVSWYQQTPGQGLQFLFEYFSETQRNKGNFPGRFSGRQFSNSRSEMNVSTLELGDSALYLCASRGGMAENTEAFFGQGTRLTVV.

The chain carries TRBV9 and TRBJ1-1; possible D gene TRBD1, 5 bases. V shed 2 bases and J shed 1 base, with 12 bases lying between them. This CDR3 is 15 amino acids long. Germline V gives CDR1 SGDLS, CDR2 YYNGEE. The CDR3 reads CASSVGGRGNTEAFF. The CDR3 bases are TGTGCCAGCAGCGTCGGGGGGAGAGGGAACACTGAAGCTTTCTTT.

The chain uses TRBV15 and TRBJ2-5; no clear D. The CDR3 totals 13 residues. Germline CDR1 reads LNHNV; CDR2 reads YYDKDF (reference sequence). Trimming took 5 bases from V and 1 from J, leaving 8 bases between them. The CDR3 region has the DNA TGTGCCACCAGCTCCCGGGCCCAAGAGACCCAGTACTTC. It specifies CATSSRAQETQYF.

V usage is TRBV4-1 and J usage is TRBJ2-3; D is perhaps TRBD2 (6 bases). The CDR3 length is 15 residues. In germline, CDR1 is MGHRA, CDR2 YSYEKL. The V gene lost 1 base and the J gene lost 1 base, with 9 bases spanning the gap. CDR3 protein: CASSQAGAGTDTQYF. Written as DNA, the CDR3 is TGCGCCAGCAGCCAAGCGGGAGCGGGCACAGATACGCAGTATTTT.

The sample holds many counts of this clone. This sample also contains other DNA sequences that code for the same CDR3. The V and J genes are TRBV30 and TRBJ2-7, with a tentative D call TRBD2 (6 bases). Germline V gene sequence: CDR1 GTSNPN, CDR2 SVGIG (reference sequence). The CDR3 has 12 amino acids. V lost 1 base and J lost 12, with 16 bases in between. As DNA, the CDR3 is TGTGCCTGGAGTGATTGGCGGGAAAGAACGTACTTC. Amino acids: CAWSDWRERTYF.

This clone was counted a few times. CDR3 protein: CASSFGTSEDHEQFF. DNA of the CDR3: TGTGCCAGCAGCTTCGGGACTAGCGAGGATCATGAGCAGTTCTTC. This chain connects TRBV9 to TRBJ2-1; 10 nucleotides line up with TRBD2. Unmatched junction bases numbered 9, after V lost 4 bases and J lost 8 bases. This CDR3 region has 15 residues. Germline V lookup: CDR1 SGDLS, CDR2 YYNGEE.

The gene calls are TRBV30 and TRBJ1-2; D unclear. The germline CDR1 and CDR2 sequences are GTSNPN and SVGIG (reference sequence). This CDR3 is built from 10 residues. Trimming took off 8 bases at V and 8 bases at J, with 12 bases between the two ends. CDR3 nucleotides: TGTGCCCAATCGATCGGGGGCTACACCTTC. This gives the protein CAQSIGGYTF.

The CDR3, as DNA: TGTGCCAGCAGTGCCTACGACACACGCACAGATACGCAGTATTTT. Its translation is CASSAYDTRTDTQYF. The J gene is TRBJ2-3, the V gene TRBV2; D is uncertain. CDR1 SNHLY and CDR2 FYNNEI come from the germline V gene. V was shortened by 4 bases and J by 1 base, with 12 bases between the two germline ends. This CDR3 comprises 15 residues.

This chain links TRBV11-3 with TRBJ2-2; the D is unclear. The germline V gene encodes CDR1 SGHNT and CDR2 YENEEA. The CDR3 runs 14 residues. V was trimmed by 1 base and J by 4 bases, leaving 7 bases between them. CDR3 amino acids: CASSLVSSTGELFF. The DNA of the CDR3 is TGTGCCAGCAGCTTAGTTTCTAGCACCGGGGAGCTGTTTTTT. Full variable domain (remainder filled in from reference TRBV11-3 and TRBJ2-2): EAGVVQSPRYKIIEKKQPVAFWCNPISGHNTLYWYLQNLGQGPELLIRYENEEAVDDSQLPKDRFSAERLKGVDSTLKIQPAELGDSAVYLCASSLVSSTGELFFGEGSRLTVL.

J is TRBJ1-2 and V is TRBV14, with D tentatively TRBD1 (6 bases). CDR1 SGHDN and CDR2 FVKESK come from the germline V gene. Between the trimmed V and J ends, which lost 1 base and 6 bases, there was a span of 15 bases. The CDR3 totals 15 residues. Here the CDR3 reads CASSQVRGSRHGYTF. Written as DNA, the CDR3 is TGTGCCAGCAGCCAAGTAAGGGGGTCAAGACATGGCTACACCTTC.

The genes are TRBV13 and TRBJ2-7, with D perhaps matching TRBD2 (6 bases). This CDR3 is built from 17 residues. Germline lookup yields CDR1 PRHDT and CDR2 FYEKMQ (reference sequence). The ends were cut back, 3 bases at V and 0 bases at J, with 18 bases in the middle. The CDR3: CASSFSPGSGSSYEQYF. CDR3 sequence (DNA): TGTGCCAGCAGCTTTTCCCCGGGGAGCGGGTCCTCCTACGAGCAGTACTTC.